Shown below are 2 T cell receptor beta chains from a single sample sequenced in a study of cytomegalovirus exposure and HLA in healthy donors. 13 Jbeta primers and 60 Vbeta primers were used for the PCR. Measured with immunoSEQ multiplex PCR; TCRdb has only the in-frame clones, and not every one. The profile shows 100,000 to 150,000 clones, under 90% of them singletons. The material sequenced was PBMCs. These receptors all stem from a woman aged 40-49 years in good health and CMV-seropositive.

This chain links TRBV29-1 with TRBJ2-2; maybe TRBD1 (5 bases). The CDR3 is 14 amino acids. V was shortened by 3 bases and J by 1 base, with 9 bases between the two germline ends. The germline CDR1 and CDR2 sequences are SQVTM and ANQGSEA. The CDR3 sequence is CSVDRQGNTGELFF. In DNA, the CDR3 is TGCAGCGTTGATAGGCAGGGGAACACCGGGGAGCTGTTTTTT.

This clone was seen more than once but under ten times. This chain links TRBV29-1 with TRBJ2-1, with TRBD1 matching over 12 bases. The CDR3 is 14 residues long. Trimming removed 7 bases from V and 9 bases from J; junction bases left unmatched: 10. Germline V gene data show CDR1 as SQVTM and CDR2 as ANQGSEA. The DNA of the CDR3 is TGCAGCGGAGGTGGGGGACAGGGGGCTAGTGAGCAGTTCTTC. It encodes CSGGGGQGASEQFF.